The 5 T cell receptor beta chains listed next were all sequenced from one sample in a study of T cells after yellow fever vaccination. TCRdb re-called the 5' RACE reads through MiXCR, storing one row per CDR3 protein. The sample lists around 160,000 distinct CDR3 sequences; 6% to 7.5% were seen once. The sequencing here drew on CD4+ T cells sorted from PBMCs, taken about 5 days after the first yellow fever vaccination. The source is a man aged 18-30 years who received the YFV17D yellow fever vaccine.

This clonotype was observed many times. The genes are TRBV10-1 and TRBJ2-5, with a possible D match to TRBD2 (7 bases). With 2 bases removed from V and 5 bases from J, the gap between germline ends came to 12 bases. The CDR3 length is 14 residues. The V gene's germline CDR1 is WNHNN and CDR2 SYGVQD (reference sequence). The CDR3 DNA is TGCGCCAGCAGTGAGGGGGGGGCGGGGGAGACCCAGTACTTC. This translates into CASSEGGAGETQYF.

This clonotype was observed many times. The CDR3 coding sequence is TGTGCCAGCAGCTTACAAGGGACAGGCACAGATACGCAGTATTTT. It codes for CASSLQGTGTDTQYF. V usage is TRBV7-3 and J usage is TRBJ2-3, with 7 positions matching TRBD1. The CDR3 has 15 amino acids. V was pared by 2 bases and J by 1 base, with 3 bases of the junction left unmatched. CDR1 and CDR2 from the germline V gene are SGHTA and FQGTGA.

This clonotype was picked up a small number of times. The chain uses TRBV6-2 or TRBV6-3 and TRBJ1-2, with TRBD1 matching 7 bases. The CDR3 contains 13 residues. Losses at the gene ends were 6 bases for V and 5 bases for J; bases not matched to a gene: 6. Germline CDR1 is MNHEY and CDR2 is SVGEGT. CDR3 protein: CASSNGQVYGYTF. CDR3 DNA sequence: TGTGCCAGCAGCAACGGACAGGTGTATGGCTACACCTTC.

This clonotype was recorded at least ten times. This sequence joins TRBV7-6 and TRBJ2-5; tentatively, D is TRBD1 (5 bases). The CDR3 totals 14 residues. The V end was cut by 5 bases, the J end by 1 base, with 11 bases between. The germline V gene encodes CDR1 SGHVS and CDR2 FNYEAQ. CDR3 nucleotides: TGTGCCAGCAGCCTCAGGGCTCCCCAAGAGACCCAGTACTTC. Protein: CASSLRAPQETQYF.

There are a few counts of this clonotype. The rearrangement links TRBV20-1 to TRBJ1-2; D possibly corresponds to TRBD1 (5 bases). The V end lost 1 base, the J end lost 0 bases, and 12 bases lay between the germline ends. The CDR3 length is 15 residues. CDR1 and CDR2 from the germline V gene are DFQATT and SNEGSKA (reference sequence). The CDR3 sequence is CSARGGGASNYGYTF. CDR3 coding DNA: TGCAGTGCTAGAGGGGGGGGAGCCTCTAACTATGGCTACACCTTC.